This TCR beta chain was recorded in a study of monozygotic twins with inflammatory bowel disease. Findings of the study overall: With others, IBD patients shared fewer clonotypes than healthy twins did, especially with disease activity.

Comments on this clonotype: What it binds is unknown.

TCRdb re-called the 5' RACE reads; every CDR3 protein appears as one record, without DNA. This repertoire includes some 330,000 distinct CDR3 sequences. The specimen sequenced was blood. This TCR was sampled from a human donor with ulcerative colitis or Crohn's disease, or a healthy co-twin of an affected twin (not recorded which).

Here the CDR3 reads CATSREAGSYEQYF. This chain uses TRBV15 with TRBJ2-7; without DNA, the TCRdb call of TRBD2 cannot be checked. CDR3 size: 14 residues. From germline, CDR1 is LNHNV and CDR2 YYDKDF (reference sequence).